The T cell receptor (beta chain) described here comes from a study of cytomegalovirus exposure and HLA in healthy donors. Study context: Unique TCRs from HLA-typed donors, around 79 million of them, were held in an early data release. Researchers found that just over 80% of 350 to 500 genotyped donors fell within the Caucasian-associated ancestry cluster.

General study results and limits: TCR beta V- and J-gene trimming, according to a later analysis, was linked to a missense DCLRE1C variant. Most TCR sequences were uncommon, yet certain public TCRs appeared in many donors.

Notes on this clone: Its matching antigen is unknown.

Amplification used 60 Vbeta primers and 13 Jbeta primers. Only in-frame clones appear in the TCRdb table, and some are missing; sequencing was by immunoSEQ multiplex PCR. The sample lists over 100,000 clones; over 60% were seen once. Germline V lookup: CDR1 SGHRS, CDR2 YFSETQ. This CDR3 has 14 residues. Trimming stripped 2 bases from V and 0 bases from J, with 6 bases between. The sequenced sample consisted of PBMCs. The chain recombines TRBV5-1 with TRBJ1-3, with D hard to call. This receptor was identified in a female donor in good health and CMV-seropositive. CDR3 in DNA: TGCGCCAGCAGCTTACAGAGCTCTGGAAACACCATATATTTT. Encoded protein: CASSLQSSGNTIYF.